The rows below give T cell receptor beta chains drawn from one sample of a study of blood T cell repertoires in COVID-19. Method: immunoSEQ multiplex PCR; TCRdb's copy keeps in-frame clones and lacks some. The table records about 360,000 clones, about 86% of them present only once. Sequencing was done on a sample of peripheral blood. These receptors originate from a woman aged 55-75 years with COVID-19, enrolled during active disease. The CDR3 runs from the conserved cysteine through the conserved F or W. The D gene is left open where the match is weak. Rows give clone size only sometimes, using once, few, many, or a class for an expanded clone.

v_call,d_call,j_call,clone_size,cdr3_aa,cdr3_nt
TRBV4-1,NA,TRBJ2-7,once,CASSRGTGALLEQYF,TGCGCCAGCAGCCGGGGAACTGGGGCGCTACTCGAGCAGTACTTC
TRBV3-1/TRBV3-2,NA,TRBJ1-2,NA,CASSQNLGGAYGYTF,TGTGCCAGCAGCCAAAATTTGGGGGGGGCTTATGGCTACACCTTC
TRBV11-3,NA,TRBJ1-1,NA,CASSPRDGLNTEAFF,TGTGCCAGCAGCCCGCGGGACGGATTGAACACTGAAGCTTTCTTT
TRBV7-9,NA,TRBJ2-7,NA,CASSFFQGGLLEEQYF,TGTGCCAGCAGCTTCTTCCAGGGGGGCTTATTGGAAGAGCAGTACTTC
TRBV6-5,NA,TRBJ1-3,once,CASSRTAYSGNTIYF,TGTGCCAGCAGCCGCACTGCCTACTCTGGAAACACCATATATTTT
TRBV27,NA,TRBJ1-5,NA,CASSSGGRQPQHF,TGTGCCAGCAGTTCCGGGGGAAGACAGCCCCAGCATTTT
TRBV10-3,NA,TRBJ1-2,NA,CAISRDTEGYTF,TGTGCCATCAGTCGGGACACCGAGGGCTACACCTTC
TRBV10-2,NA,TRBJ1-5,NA,CASSENSGRQPQHF,TGCGCCAGCAGTGAGAACTCTGGGAGACAGCCCCAGCATTTT
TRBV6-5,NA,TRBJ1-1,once,CASRPGSNTEAFF,TGTGCCAGCAGGCCAGGGTCGAACACTGAAGCTTTCTTT
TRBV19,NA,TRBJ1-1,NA,CASSIPGSTEAFF,TGTGCCAGTAGTATCCCCGGGTCTACTGAAGCTTTCTTT
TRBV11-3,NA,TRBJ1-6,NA,CASSFPPTGSYNSPLHF,TGTGCCAGCAGCTTTCCACCGACAGGCTCCTATAATTCACCCCTCCACTTT